These 20 T cell receptor beta chains were sequenced from one sample in a study of OX40 agonist ivuxolimab in advanced cancers. Generated by immunoSEQ multiplex PCR, the TCRdb table keeps only in-frame clones and is missing some. The sample lists 30,000 or so clones; roughly nine tenths were seen once. The sequences come from CD4+ or CD8+ T cells sorted from blood, collected in a trial of the OX40 agonist ivuxolimab. These receptors all come from an adult with an advanced solid tumor such as melanoma, head and neck, liver or kidney cancer.

This clone has just a few counts. The chain carries TRBV14 and TRBJ1-1; possibly TRBD1 for D (5 bases). Germline V gives CDR1 SGHDN, CDR2 FVKESK. The CDR3 runs to 15 residues. V was cut by 4 bases and J by 5 bases, with 17 bases left in between. In DNA form, the CDR3 reads TGTGCCAGCAGCCCAGGAGGGGCGCTTGGTACTGAAGCTTTCTTT. Its protein is CASSPGGALGTEAFF.

The chain employs TRBV14 and TRBJ2-3; no definite D call. CDR1 SGHDN and CDR2 FVKESK come from the germline V gene. V lost 0 bases to trimming and J lost 3 bases, with 1 base between them. This CDR3 is built from 12 residues. Here the CDR3 reads CASSQETDTQYF. Written as DNA, the CDR3 is TGTGCCAGCAGCCAAGAAACAGATACGCAGTATTTT.

This chain connects TRBV15 to TRBJ1-4; 9 nucleotides align to TRBD1. CDR3 length: 18 amino acids. The V segment lost 3 bases and the J segment 6 bases; nucleotides outside the gene matches: 14. From germline, CDR1 is LNHNV and CDR2 YYDKDF (reference sequence). The CDR3 nucleotides read TGTGCCACCAGCAGTGCTACAGGGGGCGCTTTTTACGATGAAAAACTGTTTTTT. It encodes CATSSATGGAFYDEKLFF.

The chain is built from TRBV6-5 and TRBJ2-7; 7 nucleotides agree with TRBD1. The CDR3 totals 15 residues. Losses at the gene ends were 4 bases for V and 0 bases for J; bases not matched to a gene: 6. CDR1 MNHEY and CDR2 SVGAGI come from the germline V gene. The CDR3 protein is CASSWDRLSSYEQYF. CDR3 nucleotide sequence: TGTGCCAGCAGTTGGGACAGACTGAGCTCCTACGAGCAGTACTTC.

The CDR3 region is CASSQDWRSNQPQHF. In nucleotides, the CDR3 is TGCGCCAGCAGCCAAGATTGGCGTAGCAATCAGCCCCAGCATTTT. V gene TRBV4-1 combines with J gene TRBJ1-5; D gene uncertain. The CDR3 is 15 amino acids. Deletions cut 0 bases from V and 0 bases from J, with 6 bases between. From germline, CDR1 is MGHRA and CDR2 YSYEKL.

This sequence joins TRBV19 and TRBJ2-1; D unclear. The germline gives CDR1 LNHDA, CDR2 SQIVND (reference sequence). V was cut by 5 bases and J by 6 bases, with 11 bases left in between. The CDR3 spans 13 residues. CDR3 sequence reads: CASSLGPGNEQFF. The CDR3, as DNA: TGTGCCAGTAGTCTAGGGCCAGGCAATGAGCAGTTCTTC.

This clone was picked up a small number of times. The rearrangement joins TRBV7-8 to TRBJ1-2; D call uncertain. This CDR3 has 12 amino acids. Trimming took off 5 bases at V and 2 bases at J, with 6 bases between the two ends. Germline values: CDR1 SGHVS, CDR2 FQNEAQ. The chain's CDR3 is CASSLTNYGYTF. CDR3 in DNA: TGTGCCAGCAGCCTAACCAACTATGGCTACACCTTC.

This sequence joins TRBV28 and TRBJ1-1, with D hard to call. Trimming stripped 6 bases from V and 1 base from J, with 12 bases between. Germline CDR1 MDHEN, CDR2 SYDVKM. CDR3 length equals 14 residues. CDR3 loop: CASSPVIGNTEAFF. CDR3 nucleotide sequence: TGTGCCAGCAGCCCAGTTATTGGGAACACTGAAGCTTTCTTT.

The chain recombines TRBV6-1 with TRBJ2-7; D call uncertain. V was cut by 6 bases and J by 4 bases, with 10 bases left in between. Per germline, CDR1 MNHNS and CDR2 SASEGT. This CDR3 comprises 12 residues. In DNA, the CDR3 is TGTGCCAGCAGCACAGAAGTTTACGAGCAGTACTTC. Its translation is CASSTEVYEQYF.

This sequence joins TRBV21-1 and TRBJ1-3. TRBV21-1 constitutes a pseudogene. The CDR3 loop spans 15 amino acids. DNA for the CDR3: TGTGCCAGCAGCAAAGAGTACGCCGCGGGAAACACCATATATTTT. It is translated as CASSKEYAAGNTIYF.

The genes are TRBV7-9 and TRBJ1-1; D is ambiguous. The V end was cut by 5 bases, the J end by 4 bases, with 14 bases between. The CDR3 extends over 14 amino acids. The V gene's germline CDR1 is SEHNR and CDR2 FQNEAQ (reference sequence). CDR3 protein: CASSRTLGSTEAFF. CDR3 coding DNA: TGTGCCAGCAGCCGGACTTTAGGTTCCACTGAAGCTTTCTTT.

The genes are TRBV5-4 and TRBJ2-6; 8 nucleotides match TRBD2. The CDR3 is 16 amino acids. The germline CDR1 and CDR2 sequences are SGHNT and YYREEE (reference sequence). The junction had 8 bases not matched to a gene; V was cut back by 9 bases and J by 0 bases. The CDR3 sequence is CATGGLAGSGANVLTF. In DNA form, the CDR3 reads TGTGCCACCGGGGGGCTAGCGGGCTCTGGGGCCAACGTCCTGACTTTC.

V usage is TRBV4-1 and J usage is TRBJ1-5; TRBD1 is a possible D gene (5 bases). The V end was cut by 0 bases, the J end by 7 bases, with 16 bases between. CDR3 length equals 16 residues. CDR1 MGHRA and CDR2 YSYEKL come from the germline V gene. CDR3 sequence (DNA): TGCGCCAGCAGCCAAGATTTGGGGACCCGCATACAGCCCCAGCATTTT. Translation gives CASSQDLGTRIQPQHF.

This rearrangement joins TRBV18 to TRBJ2-3, with 8 bases identical to TRBD2. Germline assignment: CDR1 KGHSH and CDR2 LQKENI. This CDR3 has 13 amino acids. Trimming removed 2 bases from V and 5 bases from J; junction bases left unmatched: 0. The DNA of the CDR3 is TGTGCCAGCTCACCAGCGGGGGGAGATACGCAGTATTTT. Translated, it gives CASSPAGGDTQYF.

The chain links TRBV19 to TRBJ2-6; D is undetermined. Germline-derived CDR1 and CDR2 are LNHDA and SQIVND (reference sequence). The germline V and J ends were trimmed by 5 bases and 0 bases, with 8 bases remaining between them. CDR3 size: 15 residues. The CDR3 loop is CASSWLLSGANVLTF. The CDR3 coding sequence is TGTGCCAGTAGTTGGTTGCTCTCTGGGGCCAACGTCCTGACTTTC.

This chain connects TRBV5-1 to TRBJ2-1; a weak D match, TRBD2 (5 bases). CDR1 SGHRS and CDR2 YFSETQ come from the germline V gene. Trimming pared 7 bases from V and 0 bases from J, leaving 14 bases between. The CDR3 runs to 15 residues. CDR3 region: CASRLFSDSYNEQFF. The CDR3 DNA follows: TGCGCCAGCCGACTATTTAGCGACTCCTACAATGAGCAGTTCTTC. The full variable domain, with the rest looked up from reference TRBV5-1 and TRBJ2-1, is KAGVTQTPRYLIKTRGQQVTLSCSPISGHRSVSWYQQTPGQGLQFLFEYFSETQRNKGNFPGRFSGRQFSNSRSEMNVSTLELGDSALYLCASRLFSDSYNEQFFGPGTRLTVL.

The rearrangement uses TRBV19 and TRBJ1-1, with TRBD1 matching 7 bases. Germline CDR1 and CDR2: LNHDA and SQIVND (reference sequence). Trimming took 5 bases from V and 3 from J; bases not matched to a gene: 9. The CDR3 is 15 amino acids. The CDR3 spells CASSPNRQGHTEAFF. DNA of the CDR3: TGTGCCAGTAGTCCCAACCGACAGGGCCACACTGAAGCTTTCTTT.

V and J are TRBV6-5 and TRBJ1-4, with TRBD1 identical over 7 bases. The CDR3 covers 15 residues. Germline CDR1 and CDR2: MNHEY and SVGAGI. The J segment lost 5 bases and the V segment lost 2 bases, leaving 5 bases of the junction unmatched. DNA for the CDR3: TGTGCCAGCAGTTACATTGGACAGGCAAATGAAAAACTGTTTTTT. Protein sequence: CASSYIGQANEKLFF.

This sequence joins TRBV27 and TRBJ1-5, with D uncertain. The CDR3 runs 16 residues. V lost 0 bases, J lost 4 bases, and 13 bases lay in between. Germline assignment: CDR1 MNHEY and CDR2 SMNVEV (reference sequence). This CDR3 reads CASSLSGTVNNQPQHF. DNA of the CDR3: TGTGCCAGCAGTTTATCGGGAACAGTGAATAATCAGCCCCAGCATTTT.

This chain connects TRBV2 to TRBJ2-1; 7 bases map to TRBD2. This CDR3 region has 15 residues. Germline CDR1 SNHLY, CDR2 FYNNEI. V lost 8 bases, J lost 3 bases, and 10 bases stayed unmatched. CDR3: CASGVDGRNYNEQFF. The CDR3 DNA reads TGTGCCAGCGGGGTGGACGGGAGGAACTACAATGAGCAGTTCTTC.